This TCR beta chain was captured by sequencing in a study of blood T cell repertoires in COVID-19. Study-level information: The cDNA or gDNA used as material had been derived from T cells, B-cell-depleted T cells, or PBMCs.

The CDR3 runs to 12 residues. Germline CDR1 is SGHNT and CDR2 is YYREEE (reference sequence). V shed 8 bases, J shed 4 bases, and the junction held 3 bases outside the gene matches. Only in-frame clones appear in the TCRdb table, and some are missing; sequencing was by immunoSEQ multiplex PCR. Seen here are roughly 170,000 clones, approximately 87% observed once, and the top ten hold 0.88%. The receptor comes from a woman aged 18 to 35 who had recovered from COVID-19. Sequenced material: peripheral blood. This chain connects TRBV5-4 to TRBJ1-2, with 9 bases lining up with TRBD1. Here the CDR3 reads CASQDRGYGYTF. Here the CDR3 DNA reads TGTGCCAGTCAGGACAGGGGCTATGGCTACACCTTC.